One sample yielded the 11 T cell receptor beta chains listed below, sequenced in a study of T cell responses to AZD1222 COVID-19 vaccine. Profiled with immunoSEQ multiplex PCR; TCRdb holds only in-frame clones, not every one. This sample has some 180,000 clones, with 90% to 95% found just once. Sequenced here: peripheral blood, sampled 28 days after the second dose of the MenACWY control vaccine. These receptors were obtained from an adult who received the MenACWY meningococcal vaccine as a control.

The chain combines TRBV19 with TRBJ1-3; D call uncertain. Trimming shortened V by 1 base and J by 7 bases, and 8 bases separated the two germline ends. Germline V gene lookup returns CDR1 LNHDA and CDR2 SQIVND (reference sequence). The CDR3 length is 13 residues. The CDR3 here is CASSIAPRNTIYF. Here the CDR3 DNA reads TGTGCCAGTAGTATAGCTCCGAGGAACACCATATATTTT.

This clone was detected once. This chain links TRBV18 with TRBJ1-5; 8 bases map to TRBD1. Germline CDR1 KGHSH, CDR2 LQKENI. V was pared by 5 bases and J by 7 bases, with 16 bases of the junction left unmatched. This CDR3 contains 17 residues. The CDR3 bases are TGTGCCAGCTCATTCTTTTCCGGGACAGGAAAGGACCAGCCCCAGCATTTT. Its protein product is CASSFFSGTGKDQPQHF.

J is TRBJ1-2 and V is TRBV29-1; unclear D gene. The V and J ends lost 4 bases and 6 bases respectively, with 15 bases between them. Per the germline V gene, CDR1 is SQVTM and CDR2 is ANQGSEA. The CDR3 covers 13 residues. The CDR3 nucleotides are TGCAGCGTTGTGGCGGCTCCTCGCGATGGCTACACCTTC. Its translation: CSVVAAPRDGYTF.

The rearrangement uses TRBV19 and TRBJ1-5, with D maybe TRBD1 (5 bases). V was cut by 0 bases and J by 6 bases, with 9 bases left in between. Germline CDR1 LNHDA, CDR2 SQIVND (reference sequence). The CDR3 consists of 14 residues. The chain's CDR3 is CASSIDRRVQPQHF. The CDR3 DNA is TGTGCCAGTAGTATAGATCGCAGGGTTCAGCCCCAGCATTTT.

The rearrangement links TRBV12-5 to TRBJ1-5; a weak D match, TRBD1 (6 bases). Germline CDR1 reads LGHNT; CDR2 reads FRNRAP. CDR3 length: 14 amino acids. The V gene lost 6 bases and the J gene lost 3 bases, with 12 bases spanning the gap. This CDR3 is CASGLRDNNQPQHF. CDR3 DNA sequence: TGTGCTAGTGGGCTCCGGGACAACAATCAGCCCCAGCATTTT.

The V gene is TRBV5-1, the J gene TRBJ1-2; perhaps TRBD1 as D (5 bases). The CDR3 covers 13 residues. Between the trimmed V and J ends, which lost 0 bases and 3 bases, there was a span of 6 bases. Germline CDR1 is SGHRS and CDR2 is YFSETQ. The CDR3 nucleotides read TGCGCCAGCAGCTTGGGAGGGGACTATGGCTACACCTTC. It codes for CASSLGGDYGYTF.

The V gene is TRBV18, the J gene TRBJ1-2; TRBD1 matches at 9 bases. In germline, CDR1 is KGHSH, CDR2 LQKENI. V gave up 0 bases and J gave up 4 bases; unmatched junction bases: 0. The CDR3 is 14 amino acids. The CDR3 bases are TGTGCCAGCTCACCACCGGGACAGGGCTATGGCTACACCTTC. This translates into CASSPPGQGYGYTF.

J is TRBJ1-3 and V is TRBV11-2; possibly TRBD1 for D (6 bases). The CDR3 spans 17 residues. The V end lost 2 bases, the J end lost 3 bases, and 17 bases lay between the germline ends. Germline lookup yields CDR1 SGHAT and CDR2 FQNNGV. CDR3 in DNA: TGTGCCAGCAGCTTAACCCCCAGCAGGGGAAGTGGAAACACCATATATTTT. Its protein product is CASSLTPSRGSGNTIYF.

This chain connects TRBV5-6 to TRBJ1-6, with D unclear. V was trimmed by 2 bases and J by 10 bases, leaving 7 bases between them. The CDR3 extends over 12 amino acids. Germline-derived CDR1 and CDR2 are SGHDT and YYEEEE. The CDR3 coding sequence is TGTGCCAGCAGCTTCGGCCGGTCACCCCTCCACTTT. This encodes CASSFGRSPLHF.

The chain couples TRBV4-1 to TRBJ1-4, with 8 bases matching TRBD1. This CDR3 spans 17 amino acids. CDR1 and CDR2 (germline): MGHRA, YSYEKL. Trimming removed 5 bases from V and 3 bases from J; junction bases left unmatched: 11. The CDR3 sequence is CASSRQGAILANEKLFF. The CDR3, as DNA: TGCGCCAGCAGCAGGCAGGGGGCGATTTTGGCTAATGAAAAACTGTTTTTT.

CDR3 residues: CASSFSRGGGTEAFF. For the CDR3, the DNA is TGTGCCAGCAGCTTCTCGAGGGGAGGAGGGACTGAAGCTTTCTTT. The genes are TRBV7-9 and TRBJ1-1, with a possible D match to TRBD1 (5 bases). V lost 3 bases, J lost 5 bases, and 16 bases lay in between. The CDR3 length is 15 residues. CDR1 is SEHNR and CDR2 is FQNEAQ in the germline V gene (reference sequence).